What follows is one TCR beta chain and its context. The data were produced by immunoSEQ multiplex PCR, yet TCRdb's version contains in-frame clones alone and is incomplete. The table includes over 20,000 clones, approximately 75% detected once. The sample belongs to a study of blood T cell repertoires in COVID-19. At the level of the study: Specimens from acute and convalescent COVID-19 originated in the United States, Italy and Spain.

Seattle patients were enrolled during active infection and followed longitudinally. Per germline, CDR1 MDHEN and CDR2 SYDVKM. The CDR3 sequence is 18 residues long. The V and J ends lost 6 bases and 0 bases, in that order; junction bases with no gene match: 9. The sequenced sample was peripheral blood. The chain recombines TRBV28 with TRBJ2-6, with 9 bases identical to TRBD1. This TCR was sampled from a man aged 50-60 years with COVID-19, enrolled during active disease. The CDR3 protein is CASSYSGTGISGANVLTF. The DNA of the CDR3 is TGTGCCAGCAGCTACTCCGGGACAGGGATCTCTGGGGCCAACGTCCTGACTTTC.